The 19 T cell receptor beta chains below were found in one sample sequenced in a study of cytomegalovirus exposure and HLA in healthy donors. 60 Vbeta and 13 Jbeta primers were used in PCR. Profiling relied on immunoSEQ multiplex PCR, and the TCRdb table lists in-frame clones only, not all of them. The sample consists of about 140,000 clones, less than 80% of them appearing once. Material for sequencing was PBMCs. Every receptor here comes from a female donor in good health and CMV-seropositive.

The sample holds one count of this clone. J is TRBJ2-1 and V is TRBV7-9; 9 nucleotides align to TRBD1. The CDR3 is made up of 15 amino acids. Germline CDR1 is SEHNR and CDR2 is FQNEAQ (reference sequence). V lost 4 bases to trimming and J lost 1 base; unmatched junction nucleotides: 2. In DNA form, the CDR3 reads TGTGCCAGCAGCTACGACAGGGGGTCCTACAATGAGCAGTTCTTC. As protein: CASSYDRGSYNEQFF.

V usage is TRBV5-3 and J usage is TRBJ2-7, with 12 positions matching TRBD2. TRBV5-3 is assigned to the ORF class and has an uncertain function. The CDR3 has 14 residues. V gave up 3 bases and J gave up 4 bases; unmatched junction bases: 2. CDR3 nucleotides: TGTGCCAGAAGCTCGACTAGCGGGAGTTACGAGCAGTACTTC. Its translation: CARSSTSGSYEQYF.

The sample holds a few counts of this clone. As DNA, the CDR3 is TGTGCCAGCAGCCTCGAAGCGGGGGGGCTCGGGACCCAGTACTTC. Its translation: CASSLEAGGLGTQYF. The chain links TRBV11-1 to TRBJ2-5; 10 nucleotides match TRBD2. V was pared by 5 bases and J by 7 bases, with 10 bases of the junction left unmatched. Germline V gene sequence: CDR1 SGHAT, CDR2 FQDESV (reference sequence). CDR3 size: 15 residues.

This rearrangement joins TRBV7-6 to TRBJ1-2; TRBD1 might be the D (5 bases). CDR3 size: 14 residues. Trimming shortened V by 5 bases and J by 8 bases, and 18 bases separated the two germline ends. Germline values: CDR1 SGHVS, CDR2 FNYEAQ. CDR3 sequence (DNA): TGTGCCAGCAGCCCCCAAAGGCAGGGCGGAGGCTACACCTTC. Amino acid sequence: CASSPQRQGGGYTF. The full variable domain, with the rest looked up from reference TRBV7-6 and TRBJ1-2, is GAGVSQSPRYKVTKRGQDVALRCDPISGHVSLYWYRQALGQGPEFLTYFNYEAQQDKSGLPNDRFSAERPEGSISTLTIQRTEQRDSAMYRCASSPQRQGGGYTFGSGTRLTVV.

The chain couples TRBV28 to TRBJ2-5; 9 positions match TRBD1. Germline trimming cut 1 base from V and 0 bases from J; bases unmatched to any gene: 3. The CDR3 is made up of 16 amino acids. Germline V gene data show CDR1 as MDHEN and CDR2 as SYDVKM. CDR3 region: CASSLSTGGYQETQYF. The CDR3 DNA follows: TGTGCCAGCAGTTTATCGACAGGGGGGTACCAAGAGACCCAGTACTTC.

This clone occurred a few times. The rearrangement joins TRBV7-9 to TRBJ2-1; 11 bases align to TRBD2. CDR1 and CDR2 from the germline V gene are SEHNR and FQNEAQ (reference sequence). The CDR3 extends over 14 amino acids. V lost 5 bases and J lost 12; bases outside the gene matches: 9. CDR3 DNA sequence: TGTGCCAGCAGCAATAGCGGGGGGGACTTGGGGCAGTTCTTC. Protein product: CASSNSGGDLGQFF.

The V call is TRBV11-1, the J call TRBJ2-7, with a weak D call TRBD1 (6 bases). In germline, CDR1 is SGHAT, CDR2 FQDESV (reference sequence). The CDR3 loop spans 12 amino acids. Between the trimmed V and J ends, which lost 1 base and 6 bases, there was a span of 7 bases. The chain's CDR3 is CASSLGGGEQYF. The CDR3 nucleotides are TGTGCCAGCAGCTTAGGAGGGGGCGAGCAGTACTTC.

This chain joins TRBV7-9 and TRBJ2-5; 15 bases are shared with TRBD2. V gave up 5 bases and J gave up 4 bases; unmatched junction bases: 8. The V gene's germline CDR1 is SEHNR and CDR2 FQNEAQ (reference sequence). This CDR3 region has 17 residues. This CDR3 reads CASSLGLAGGIGETQYF. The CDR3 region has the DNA TGTGCCAGCAGCCTAGGACTAGCGGGGGGGATTGGAGAGACCCAGTACTTC.

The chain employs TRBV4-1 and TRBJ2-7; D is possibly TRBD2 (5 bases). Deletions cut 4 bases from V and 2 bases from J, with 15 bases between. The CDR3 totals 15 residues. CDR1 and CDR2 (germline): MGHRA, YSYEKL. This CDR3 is CASSPTGKGAYEQYF. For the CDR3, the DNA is TGCGCCAGCAGCCCCACCGGGAAGGGAGCCTACGAGCAGTACTTC.

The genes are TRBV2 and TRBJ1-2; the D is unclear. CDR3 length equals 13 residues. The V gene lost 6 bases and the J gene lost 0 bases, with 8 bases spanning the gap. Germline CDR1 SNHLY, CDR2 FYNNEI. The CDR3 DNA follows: TGTGCCAGCAGCTCGGGGACTAACTATGGCTACACCTTC. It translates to CASSSGTNYGYTF.

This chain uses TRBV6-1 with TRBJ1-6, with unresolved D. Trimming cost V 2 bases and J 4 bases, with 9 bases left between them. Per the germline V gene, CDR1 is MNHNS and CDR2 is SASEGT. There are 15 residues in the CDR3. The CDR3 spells CASSEYSVYNSPLHF. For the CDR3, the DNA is TGTGCCAGCAGTGAATATTCAGTTTATAATTCACCCCTCCACTTT.

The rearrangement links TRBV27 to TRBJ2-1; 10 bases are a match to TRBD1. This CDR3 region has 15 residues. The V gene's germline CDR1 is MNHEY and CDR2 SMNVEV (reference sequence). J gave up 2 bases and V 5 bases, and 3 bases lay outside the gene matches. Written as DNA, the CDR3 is TGTGCCAGCAGTGCGGGACAGGGGACCTACAATGAGCAGTTCTTC. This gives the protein CASSAGQGTYNEQFF.

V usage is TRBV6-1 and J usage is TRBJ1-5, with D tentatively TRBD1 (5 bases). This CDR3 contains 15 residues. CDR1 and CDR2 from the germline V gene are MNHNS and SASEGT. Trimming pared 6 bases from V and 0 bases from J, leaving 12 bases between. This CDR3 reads CASRQDPYSNQPQHF. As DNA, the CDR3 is TGTGCCAGCAGACAGGACCCGTATAGCAATCAGCCCCAGCATTTT.

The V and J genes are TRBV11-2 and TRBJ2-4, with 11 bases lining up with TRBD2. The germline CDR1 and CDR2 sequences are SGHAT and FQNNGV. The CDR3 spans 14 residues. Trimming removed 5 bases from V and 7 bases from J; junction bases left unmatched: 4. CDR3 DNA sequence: TGTGCCAGCAGCGCTTCTAGCGGGAGGAACATTCAGTACTTC. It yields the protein CASSASSGRNIQYF.

Here the CDR3 DNA reads TGTGCCAGCACACAGGGTAAGGGCTACGAGCAGTACTTC. Its translation: CASTQGKGYEQYF. The chain links TRBV27 to TRBJ2-5; the D gene is possibly TRBD1 (6 bases). The J call may be incorrect, as the DNA end agrees better with TRBJ2-7. This CDR3 is 13 amino acids long. CDR1 and CDR2 (germline): MNHEY, SMNVEV (reference sequence).

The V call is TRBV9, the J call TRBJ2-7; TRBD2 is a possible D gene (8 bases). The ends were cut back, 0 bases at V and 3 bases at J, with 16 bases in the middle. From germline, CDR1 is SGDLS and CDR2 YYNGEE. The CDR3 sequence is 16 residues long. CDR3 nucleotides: TGTGCCAGCAGCGTAGGTCCGGGGGGGACAGTCTACGAGCAGTACTTC. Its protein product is CASSVGPGGTVYEQYF.

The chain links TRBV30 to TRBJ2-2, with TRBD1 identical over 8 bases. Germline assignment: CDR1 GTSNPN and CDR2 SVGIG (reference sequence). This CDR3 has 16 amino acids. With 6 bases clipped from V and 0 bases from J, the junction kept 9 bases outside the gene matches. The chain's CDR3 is CACPDLGQANTGELFF. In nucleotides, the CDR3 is TGTGCCTGCCCCGACCTGGGACAGGCGAACACCGGGGAGCTGTTTTTT.

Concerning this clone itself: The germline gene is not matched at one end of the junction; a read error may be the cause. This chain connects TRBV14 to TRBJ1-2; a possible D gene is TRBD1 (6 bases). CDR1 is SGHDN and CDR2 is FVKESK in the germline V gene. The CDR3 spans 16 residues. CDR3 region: CASSQDYGGRDYGYPF. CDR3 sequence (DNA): TGTGCCAGCAGCCAAGATTATGGGGGCCGGGACTATGGCTACCCCTTC.

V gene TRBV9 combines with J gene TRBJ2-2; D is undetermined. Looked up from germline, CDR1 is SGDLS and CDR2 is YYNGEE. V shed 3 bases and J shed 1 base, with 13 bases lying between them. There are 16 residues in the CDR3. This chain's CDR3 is CASSASGFRNTGELFF. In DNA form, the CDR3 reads TGTGCCAGCAGCGCCTCCGGGTTCAGGAACACCGGGGAGCTGTTTTTT.